This T cell receptor (beta chain) stems from a study of blood T cell repertoires in COVID-19. Study-level information: Samples representing acute and convalescent COVID-19 were sourced from the United States, Italy and Spain.

CDR1 and CDR2 (germline): LNHNV, YYDKDF (reference sequence). The length of the CDR3 is 11 residues. V was clipped by 4 bases and J by 11 bases, with 6 bases between them. Sequencing was performed with immunoSEQ multiplex PCR; in TCRdb, only in-frame clones are kept and a portion is missing. The top ten hold roughly 2% of the sample, which has about 360,000 clones, approximately 91% seen once. Ages ranged from about 18 to 89 years, with residence in 24 US areas. Clinical histories supplied by participants themselves formed the basis of cohort assignment. Sample: PBMCs or T cells enriched from blood (not recorded which). The receptor was derived from a woman in her thirties or forties with acute COVID-19. The chain links TRBV15 to TRBJ1-6; D unclear. CDR3 region: CATSTRTPLHF. The CDR3 DNA reads as TGTGCCACCAGCACCCGTACACCCCTCCACTTT. Filled out from reference TRBV15 and TRBJ1-6, the complete variable domain reads DAMVIQNPRYQVTQFGKPVTLSCSQTLNHNVMYWYQQKSSQAPKLLFHYYDKDFNNEADTPDNFQSRRPNTSFCFLDIRSPGLGDTAMYLCATSTRTPLHFGNGTRLTVT.